This T cell receptor beta chain came from a study of cytomegalovirus exposure and HLA in healthy donors. With 60 Vbeta and 13 Jbeta primers, the PCR was carried out. Assay: immunoSEQ multiplex PCR; the TCRdb copy retains only in-frame clones and omits some. The table shows 100,000 to 150,000 clones, with 8.9% occurring only once. The junction had 6 bases not matched to a gene; V was cut back by 6 bases and J by 7 bases. Germline CDR1 reads KGHSH; CDR2 reads LQKENI. This CDR3 comprises 14 residues. This clone has only a few counts. The sequenced material came from PBMCs. V usage is TRBV18 and J usage is TRBJ1-6; 7 bases line up with TRBD1. This receptor was obtained from a middle-aged woman in good health and CMV-seropositive. In DNA form, the CDR3 reads TGTGCCAGCTCGCGACAGGGTGCAAATTCACCCCTCCACTTT. It translates to CASSRQGANSPLHF.